This T cell receptor beta chain is from a study of PD-1 blockade in classical Hodgkin lymphoma. Overall study: Intravenous infusions of nivolumab 3 mg/kg reached patients every 2 weeks.

Using immunoSEQ multiplex PCR, the repertoire was profiled, and TCRdb retains in-frame clones only, with some absent. The profile shows approximately 18,000 clones, approximately 60% of them singletons. This CDR3 region has 13 residues. V shed 6 bases and J shed 2 bases, with 8 bases lying between them. From germline, CDR1 is MNHNS and CDR2 SASEGT. All trial patients relapsed after autologous stem cell transplantation. Classifying best responses yielded complete response, partial response or progressive disease. The material was peripheral blood mononuclear cells (PBMCs), obtained before the second cycle of nivolumab. The sequence derives from a human donor with classical Hodgkin lymphoma. The chain employs TRBV6-1 and TRBJ1-5; D is uncertain. CDR3 loop: CASRQEGNQPQHF. The CDR3 bases are TGTGCCAGCAGGCAAGAGGGCAATCAGCCCCAGCATTTT.